This T cell receptor beta chain is drawn from a study of cytomegalovirus exposure and HLA in healthy donors. General study points: Researchers catalogued approximately 170 TCR beta chains as cytomegalovirus-associated. Most TCR sequences proved rare, with some public TCRs found in many donors.

The V and J ends lost 4 bases and 14 bases respectively, with 17 bases between them. Germline CDR1 reads PRHDT; CDR2 reads FYEKMQ (reference sequence). The CDR3 sequence is 12 residues long. Concerning this clone: Its antigen is undetermined.

Sequencing was performed with immunoSEQ multiplex PCR; in TCRdb, only in-frame clones are kept and a portion is missing. Of around 90,000 clones in the sample, more than 70% were seen once. From the roughly 120-subject validation cohort, which was separate from the roughly 700-subject first cohort, the donors were drawn. The source is a woman between 18 and 29 years old in good health and CMV-seropositive. The chain has TRBV13 and TRBJ1-2; D remains unclear. The specimen was PBMCs. The CDR3, as DNA: TGTGCCAGCAGCTCGGGTCTAAGCGGAGAGACCTTC. It specifies CASSSGLSGETF.